The 16 T cell receptor beta chains below were found in one sample sequenced in a study of blood T cells in healthy people across ages. Primers used in a second PCR of roughly 6 to 11 cycles were a sample-barcoded 5' primer and a J-beta primer mix. TCRdb reprocessed the 5' RACE reads with MiXCR, giving one entry per CDR3 protein. The data contain approximately 1.5 million distinct CDR3 sequences, 30% to 40% of them singletons. The sequencing sample was made of blood. The receptors derive from a woman aged 25 to 39 in good health.

Here the CDR3 reads CASSAERTSGRAEQFF. The CDR3 DNA reads TGTGCCAGCAGCGCGGAACGGACTAGCGGGAGGGCCGAGCAGTTCTTC. The rearrangement links TRBV9 to TRBJ2-1; TRBD2 aligns across 15 bases. CDR3 length: 16 amino acids. CDR1 SGDLS and CDR2 YYNGEE come from the germline V gene. The J segment lost 10 bases and the V segment lost 3 bases, leaving 8 bases of the junction unmatched.

The genes are TRBV6-1 and TRBJ1-5, with D uncertain. Germline assignment: CDR1 MNHNS and CDR2 SASEGT. V was trimmed by 1 base and J by 4 bases, leaving 5 bases between them. This CDR3 spans 13 amino acids. CDR3 coding DNA: TGTGCCAGCAGTGAAGTTGTGAATCAGCCCCAGCATTTT. It translates to CASSEVVNQPQHF.

The V and J genes are TRBV6-5 and TRBJ2-5, with 8 bases fitting TRBD1. V was clipped by 5 bases and J by 4 bases; unmatched bases: 12. The length of the CDR3 is 16 residues. CDR1 is MNHEY, CDR2 SVGAGI, per germline. CDR3 nucleotide sequence: TGTGCCAGCAGTCGAGGACAGGGCGTGCGAGTAGAGACCCAGTACTTC. Translated: CASSRGQGVRVETQYF.

This clonotype occurred a few times. The V gene is TRBV12-3 or TRBV12-4, the J gene TRBJ2-5; D perhaps matches TRBD2 (6 bases). The CDR3 contains 14 residues. The V gene lost 6 bases and the J gene lost 4 bases, with 15 bases spanning the gap. CDR3 bases: TGTGCCAGCAGCCCCTTCGGGGGTGCAGAGACCCAGTACTTC. Translating it yields CASSPFGGAETQYF.

The gene calls are TRBV30 and TRBJ2-5, with D possibly matching TRBD1 (5 bases). Germline V gives CDR1 GTSNPN, CDR2 SVGIG (reference sequence). CDR3 length: 13 residues. With 2 bases removed from V and 11 bases from J, the gap between germline ends came to 18 bases. Here the CDR3 DNA reads TGTGCCTGGAGTTCCCGCAGGGAAGGTGAGCAGTACTTC. This translates into CAWSSRREGEQYF.

This clonotype was counted between two and nine times. The CDR3 spells CASSSPLGTPGGETQYF. DNA of the CDR3: TGTGCCAGCAGTTCACCCCTAGGGACTCCGGGGGGGGAGACCCAGTACTTC. The gene calls are TRBV12-3 or TRBV12-4 and TRBJ2-5, with TRBD2 matching over 8 bases. The length of the CDR3 is 17 residues. V was pared by 4 bases and J by 5 bases, with 15 bases of the junction left unmatched.

About this clonotype itself: A much larger clone differs from this one at a single base, so this may be a read error. The missing conserved phenylalanine or tryptophan at the end of this CDR3 makes a read error likely. This chain connects TRBV4-1 to TRBJ2-7; D is unresolved. The germline CDR1 and CDR2 sequences are MGHRA and YSYEKL. The CDR3 length is 12 residues. V lost 1 base and J lost 4, with 5 bases in between. CDR3 nucleotides: TGCGCCAGCAGCCAAGGCAGGTACGAGCAGTACTTA. Its protein is CASSQGRYEQYL.

This clonotype turned up a few times. CDR3 nucleotides: TGTGCCAGCAGCCGGGACGTGAGGGGAGAGACCCAGTACTTC. Translated: CASSRDVRGETQYF. The V gene is TRBV11-1, the J gene TRBJ2-5; D might be TRBD1 or TRBD2, each matching 5 bases. The CDR3 consists of 14 residues. Germline-derived CDR1 and CDR2 are SGHAT and FQDESV (reference sequence). V lost 5 bases and J 4 bases, leaving 14 bases between the germline ends.

The rearrangement joins TRBV5-1 to TRBJ2-5, with 8 bases identical to TRBD2. Germline assignment: CDR1 SGHRS and CDR2 YFSETQ. The CDR3 contains 15 residues. The trim removed 0 bases at V and 3 bases at J, leaving 4 bases unmatched. The CDR3 is CASSLVGRAEETQYF. The CDR3 bases are TGCGCCAGCAGCTTGGTCGGGAGGGCCGAAGAGACCCAGTACTTC.

The table lists this clonotype with a few counts. One junction end does not reproduce the germline sequence, and a read error may be involved. The chain joins TRBV27 to TRBJ2-1; maybe TRBD2 (5 bases). This CDR3 spans 11 amino acids. Germline V gene lookup returns CDR1 MNHEY and CDR2 SMNVEV (reference sequence). CDR3 DNA sequence: TGTGTCAGCAGTTTTGGGAGTGAGCAGTTCTTC. This encodes CVSSFGSEQFF.

The chain has TRBV6-2 or TRBV6-3 and TRBJ1-2; D is ambiguous. The CDR3 length is 13 residues. The V end was cut by 7 bases, the J end by 2 bases, with 11 bases between. CDR1 and CDR2 from the germline V gene are MNHEY and SVGEGT. The CDR3 spells CASKLYLNYGYTF. CDR3 bases: TGTGCCAGCAAGCTCTATTTAAACTATGGCTACACCTTC.

This clonotype was recorded a few times. Given a much more abundant clone one base away, this may be a read error. The V call is TRBV7-9, the J call TRBJ2-5, with TRBD1 identical over 8 bases. The V gene's germline CDR1 is SEHNR and CDR2 FQNEAQ (reference sequence). The CDR3 totals 12 residues. Losses at the gene ends were 5 bases for V and 5 bases for J; bases not matched to a gene: 1. The CDR3 here is CASSGDRETQYF. In nucleotides, the CDR3 is TGTGCCAGCAGCGGGGACAGGGAGACCCAGTACTTC.

In this sample, this clonotype turned up once. This may stem from a read error, because a much larger clone lies one nucleotide away. The chain links TRBV4-1 to TRBJ2-7, with D perhaps TRBD1 or TRBD2 (6 bases each). Germline V gene data show CDR1 as MGHRA and CDR2 as YSYEKL. The CDR3 is 15 amino acids. The CDR3 coding sequence is TGCGCCAACAGCCAGGGAAAGGGGGGCGCCTACGAGCAGTACTTC. It encodes CANSQGKGGAYEQYF.

The chain joins TRBV4-2 to TRBJ1-2; D is unclear. Trimming took off 0 bases at V and 4 bases at J, with 12 bases between the two ends. CDR3 size: 15 residues. Germline V lookup: CDR1 LGHNA, CDR2 YNFKEQ. The DNA for the CDR3 is TGTGCCAGCAGCCAAGATAGTGGCAGCCTCTATGGCTACACCTTC. Residues: CASSQDSGSLYGYTF.

The chain is built from TRBV7-9 and TRBJ2-3, with 7 nucleotides matching TRBD2. Per germline, CDR1 SEHNR and CDR2 FQNEAQ (reference sequence). V gave up 8 bases and J gave up 6 bases; unmatched junction bases: 20. The CDR3 consists of 17 residues. The CDR3: CASGSTRGGGYTDTQYF. The CDR3 DNA follows: TGTGCCAGCGGCTCGACCCGGGGCGGGGGTTACACGGATACGCAGTATTTT.

V and J are TRBV19 and TRBJ1-2; D ambiguous. V was clipped by 2 bases and J by 2 bases, with 9 bases between them. CDR1 and CDR2 from the germline V gene are LNHDA and SQIVND (reference sequence). The CDR3 spans 14 residues. CDR3 DNA sequence: TGTGCCAGTAGTATACTATCGGCGAACTATGGCTACACCTTC. Amino acid sequence: CASSILSANYGYTF.